This section outlines one T cell receptor beta chain sequence together with its context. There are a few counts of this clone. The clone's antigen remains unknown. It has no much larger one-base neighbor in the sample; base qualities were not kept. The data belong to a study of shared clonotypes between healthy human individuals (dated by TCRdb to the early 2020s). Context from the whole study: A couple of women and a few men aged 18 to 49 years were included in the cohort. Per donor, three plates each were used for CD4 naive and CD4 memory, two for CD8 naive, and one for CD8 memory. To estimate repertoire size and how much clonotype sharing occurs between individuals, the study deeply sequenced the blood TCR repertoires of about five healthy adults. Libraries were prepared and TCR repertoires were sequenced by different laboratories using diverse techniques, in order to increase sequencing depth and limit assay-specific biases. Each donor's leukapheresis produced roughly between roughly 0.9 and 9 billion PBMCs. The full study reports these points: Higher generation probabilities were observed for clonotypes shared by all four sorted-subset donors than for non-shared clonotypes. Pairwise subsampling indicated that sequencing depth was expected to affect the degree of clonotype sharing among donors. The genetic and exposure-history diversity represented was limited by the small number of donors. When a few donors were compared, the shared fraction of clonotypes was 5% to 6.5% for naive CD4, roughly 3.4% for naive CD8, 2% to 2.5% for memory CD4, and 0.4% for memory CD8. Sampling was restricted to blood, and TCR repertoires in tissue are likely to differ from TCR repertoires in blood. Incomplete sequencing was indicated by rarefaction of sorted-subset datasets, despite the large sequencing depth. Naive subsets generally had larger estimated clonotype richness than memory subsets.

Using the deep immunoSEQ assay, multiplex PCR amplified TCR CDR3 regions from genomic DNA. Extracted genomic DNA from each cell subset was distributed evenly across all wells of several immunoSEQ 96-well plates, and each plate was treated as a replicate. For sorted subsets, each replicate PCR was loaded with approximately 0.2 ug genomic DNA, equivalent to 30,000 to 35,000 T cell genomes. The purified libraries were quantified using a Qubit 3.0 fluorometer, sized with a Bioanalyzer 2100, and then quantified again using the KAPA Library Quantification kit. A separate single-read 150-cycle Illumina NextSeq 550 flow cell was used to sequence each immunoSEQ 96-well plate. The study's own analysis went as follows. The immunoSEQ output contained only junctional sequences without quality scores, so filtering could not match that applied to full-length reads. To assign V/J genes and CDR3, sequences were annotated using PyIR, a Python wrapper for IgBLAST v1.9, with IMGT germline references. Reads with weak V/J assignments (E-value above 1e-6), missing CDR3, stop codons, out-of-frame junctions, or ambiguous translated residues were removed. V3J clonotypes were defined by identical inferred V gene, J gene, and CDR3 amino acid sequence. To compute the percentage overlap between repertoires, the number of shared unique clonotypes was divided by the size of the smaller repertoire. Repertoire richness was assessed with RTK rarefaction, the Chao1 estimator, and Recon v2.1 estimates of unobserved clonotypes. OLGA was used to compute generation probabilities for all TCRbeta clonotypes that the gDNA method yielded from a few donors. In TCRdb, the immuneACCESS table is reduced to in-frame sequences with V and J assigned. These tables do not hold every clone; where another copy was compared, an unresolved V gene accounts for under half, and the others remain unexplained. V and J calls and clone size are as listed in that table; D and trimming were resolved from the DNA. This sample holds roughly 680,000 clones; roughly two thirds were observed only once. Approximately 2% of the sample belongs to the ten largest clones.

Deletion took 3 bases off V and 12 bases off J, with a span of 13 bases between the germline ends. CDR1 SGHRS and CDR2 YFSETQ are derived from the germline V gene. The CDR3 contains 12 residues, cysteine and phenylalanine counted. Here the CDR3 DNA is all that survives: 36 bases in frame from base 1. Healthy HIV-negative adults with no recently reported acute infections or vaccinations were included as donors. Every donor was a Caucasian adult residing in Nashville, Tennessee, USA. CD4+ T cells were enriched by magnetic negative selection; naive cells were then positively selected on CD45RA, and the negative fraction formed the memory subset. Blood was collected by leukapheresis, and PBMCs were isolated by Ficoll-Histopaque density gradient centrifugation and then cryopreserved in liquid nitrogen vapor phase. Purity and quantity of every magnetically sorted T cell population were checked by analytical flow cytometry. Genomic DNA was isolated from every sorted fraction and measured by UV absorbance on a Nanodrop 2000c.

The sequence came from a woman in her thirties in good health. The sample was memory CD4+ T cells sorted from blood. Read against the paper, the sample's cell subset or site label means: CD45RA-negative fraction. The sequence links TRBV5-1 to TRBJ2-1; the D gene is perhaps TRBD1, on 6 matching bases. The CDR3 region: CASSSGQLGQFF. The nucleotide sequence is given as TGCGCCAGCAGCTCAGGACAGCTCGGGCAGTTCTTC.